This note documents a single T cell receptor beta chain sequence. The data were obtained in a study of blood T cell repertoires in COVID-19. Study details: Some COVID-19 samples were acute and others convalescent; all came from the United States, Italy and Spain. Sources were T cells, B-cell-depleted T cells, or PBMCs; the material itself was cDNA or gDNA.

Seattle's cohort entered during active infection and was followed longitudinally. In the original workflow: Researchers report that nucleated cell counts were estimated from reference gene primer amplification. Using immunoSEQ multiplex PCR, the repertoire was profiled, and TCRdb retains in-frame clones only, with some absent. V and J calls and clone size are those listed in that table; D and trimming were worked out from the DNA. The table has over 450,000 clones, approximately 91% seen once. The CDR3 consists of 16 residues. V was cut by 2 bases and J by 4 bases, with 18 bases left in between. The germline gives CDR1 SGHKS, CDR2 YYEKEE (reference sequence).

The material sequenced was peripheral blood. The origin of this receptor is a woman aged 50 to 65 with COVID-19, enrolled during active disease. V gene TRBV5-5 combines with J gene TRBJ1-2, with a weak D call TRBD1 (5 bases). CDR3 region: CASSFRSGIPLYGYTF. The DNA of the CDR3 is TGTGCCAGCAGCTTTCGATCAGGGATCCCCCTCTATGGCTACACCTTC.